Given below is one TCR beta chain in context. The study drew participants aged about 18 to 89 years from some 25 US areas. This record belongs to a study of blood T cell repertoires in COVID-19. Background on the study: Two consecutive negative NP/OP PCR tests, clearance, or resolved symptoms defined Cohort 3 recovery. COVID-19 samples, acute and convalescent, were from the United States, Italy and Spain.

Generated by immunoSEQ multiplex PCR, the TCRdb table keeps only in-frame clones and is missing some. The sample has about 400,000 clones, about 89% seen once; the top ten hold roughly 1.9%. The CDR3 extends over 15 amino acids. The V and J genes are TRBV21-1 and TRBJ2-7; the table gives TRBD1 as D, unverified against the DNA. TRBV21-1 is termed a pseudogene. The sequenced sample consisted of PBMCs or T cells enriched from blood (not recorded which). The clonotype comes from a man aged 40-50 years in a cohort exposed to, infected with or recovered from COVID-19 (not recorded which). The CDR3 coding sequence is TGTGCCAGCAGCGCCGACGACAGTGCCCCCTACGAGCAGTACTTC. This translates into CASSADDSAPYEQYF.